The rows below give T cell receptor beta chains drawn from one sample of a study of beta chain features in type 1 diabetes. Sequencing used immunoSEQ multiplex PCR; TCRdb keeps in-frame clones, though not all of them. This table has roughly 180,000 clones, almost 8% appearing once. Sequences were obtained from central memory CD4+ T cells from blood. The receptors here all came from a man between 18 and 29 years old with type 1 diabetes. Both conserved end residues are part of each CDR3. D genes are given only for firm matches. The size field is filled for only some rows; it gives once, few, many or a size class.

>NA|TRBV30|TRBJ1-5|NA
TGTGCCTGGAGTGGGAGTTCGGGGCCCCAGCATTTT
CAWSGSSGPQHF
>NA|TRBV6-5|TRBJ2-1|few
TGTGCCAGCAGCCGGAGCGGTCGAGGAGACAATGAGCAGTTCTTC
CASSRSGRGDNEQFF
>NA|TRBV15|TRBJ2-2|NA
TGTGCCACCAGCAGAGACCGCACCGGGGAGCTGTTTTTT
CATSRDRTGELFF
>NA|TRBV5-8|TRBJ2-7|few
TGTGCCAGCTCCCGCTCCTACGAGCAGTACTTC
CASSRSYEQYF
>TRBD2|TRBV28|TRBJ2-1|few
TGTGCCAGCAGTTTACCCGGGACTAGCGGGGGGGGTTTTCAGTTCTTC
CASSLPGTSGGGFQFF
>TRBD2|TRBV5-4|TRBJ2-5|NA
TGTGCCAGCAGCACGGGACTAGCGGGGAAAGAGACCCAGTACTTC
CASSTGLAGKETQYF
>NA|TRBV2|TRBJ1-2|few
TGTGCCAGCTGCTATGTCGCGGAGAACACCTTC
CASCYVAENTF
>TRBD1|TRBV19|TRBJ2-7|NA
TGTGCCAGTAGTAGCTACAGGGGACGAGACGAGCAGTACTTC
CASSSYRGRDEQYF
>NA|TRBV28|TRBJ1-1|NA
TGTGCCAGCAGTCCAGCCGGGGTGGAGGGCGGAGAAGCTTTCTTT
CASSPAGVEGGEAFF
>TRBD2|TRBV7-9|TRBJ2-1|few
TGTGCCAGCAGCCCTTCTCAGCGGGGGAGCTCCTACAATGAGCAGTTCTTC
CASSPSQRGSSYNEQFF
>TRBD2|TRBV5-1|TRBJ2-5|NA
TGCGCCAGCAGCTACGGACTAGCTGGGGGGCCAGAGACCCAGTACTTC
CASSYGLAGGPETQYF
>TRBD1|TRBV18|TRBJ2-1|few
TGTGCCAGCTCACCACGTGGGGCAGGGGGTCGTGAGCAGTTCTTC
CASSPRGAGGREQFF
>NA|TRBV5-1|TRBJ2-1|few
TGCGCCAGCAGCTCCCCGGCAAGGGGGGGTGAGCAGTTCTTC
CASSSPARGGEQFF
>TRBD1|TRBV11-2|TRBJ1-4|NA
TGTGCCAGCAGCCTACGGACAGGGTACGAAAAACTGTTTTTT
CASSLRTGYEKLFF
>TRBD1|TRBV6-5|TRBJ2-7|NA
TGTGCCAGCACCACACCCCGACAGGGCGAGCAGTACTTC
CASTTPRQGEQYF
>TRBD1|TRBV11-2|TRBJ2-2|few
TGTGCCAGCAGCTTAGTACAGGGGGCGATGACCGGGGAGCTGTTTTTT
CASSLVQGAMTGELFF
>NA|TRBV2|TRBJ2-1|NA
TGTGCCAGCAGTGTAAGACAACAGCAGTTCTTC
CASSVRQQQFF
>TRBD1|TRBV5-4|TRBJ1-1|NA
TGTGCCAGCAGCCTCAGCAGGGGGCTTCTCGGGTCTGAAGCTTTCTTT
CASSLSRGLLGSEAFF
>TRBD2|TRBV9|TRBJ2-1|few
TGTGCCAGCAGCGCGGGAGGATACAATGAGCAGTTCTTC
CASSAGGYNEQFF
>NA|TRBV5-4|TRBJ2-5|NA
TGTGCCAGCAGCTTAGAGGTCGCCGCAGAGACCCAGTACTTC
CASSLEVAAETQYF
>TRBD1|TRBV19|TRBJ2-7|NA
TGTGCCAGTAGTGCAGGGACAGGGCTAGACGAGCAGTACTTC
CASSAGTGLDEQYF
>NA|TRBV19|TRBJ2-3|few
TGTGCCAGTAGTATTGGAGACACAGATACGCAGTATTTT
CASSIGDTDTQYF
>NA|TRBV5-6|TRBJ2-1|few
TGTGCCAGCAGCCCGAGAGGGTATAAGCAGTTCTTC
CASSPRGYKQFF
>TRBD1|TRBV30|TRBJ1-6|few
TGTGCCTGGAGTCTCCCCCGGGACAGGGTTAACTCACCCCTCCACTTT
CAWSLPRDRVNSPLHF
>TRBD1|TRBV5-4|TRBJ2-2|NA
TGTGCCAGCAGCCGACGGGACAGAGACACCGGGGAGCTGTTTTTT
CASSRRDRDTGELFF
>NA|TRBV18|TRBJ1-1|NA
TGTGCCAGCTCACCAAGCCCTCAACAGGGATACAAGAACACTGAAGCTTTCTTT
CASSPSPQQGYKNTEAFF
>TRBD1|TRBV15|TRBJ2-2|NA
TGTGCCACCAGCAGGCGACTGACAGGGACGAACACCGGGGAGCTGTTTTTT
CATSRRLTGTNTGELFF
>NA|TRBV15|TRBJ2-5|NA
TGTGCCACCAGCAGAGATCCAGGCCAAGAGACCCAGTACTTC
CATSRDPGQETQYF
>NA|TRBV5-4|TRBJ2-5|few
TGTGCCAGCAGCTTGGGATCTAGCCAAGAGACCCAGTACTTC
CASSLGSSQETQYF
>NA|TRBV5-1|TRBJ1-5|few
TGCGCCAGCAGCTTGGACCCAGATAGCAATCAGCCCCAGCATTTT
CASSLDPDSNQPQHF
>NA|TRBV2|TRBJ2-3|few
TGTGCCAGCAGTGGCGGCTCTTCTAGCCTCGGAACAGATACGCAGTATTTT
CASSGGSSSLGTDTQYF
>NA|TRBV7-2|TRBJ2-1|few
TGTGCCAGCAGCCCCGACTCAGTTTCCCTTGGAAGGAAGCAGTTCTTC
CASSPDSVSLGRKQFF
>NA|TRBV7-2|TRBJ2-1|NA
TGTGCCAGCAGCCCCCCCCCGAGCCACAATGAGCAGTTCTTC
CASSPPPSHNEQFF
>NA|TRBV7-2|TRBJ2-5|NA
TGTGCCAGCAGTAGAGGGGGTGGGGAAGAGACCCAGTACTTC
CASSRGGGEETQYF
>NA|TRBV25-1|TRBJ2-6|few
TGTGCCAGCAGTGACAGCTCTGGGGCCAACGTCCTGACTTTC
CASSDSSGANVLTF
>TRBD1|TRBV2|TRBJ2-3|few
TGTGCCACATGCCGGGACAGTAGCACAGATACGCAGTATTTT
CATCRDSSTDTQYF
>TRBD2|TRBV6-5|TRBJ2-2|NA
TGTGCCAGCAGTTACTCTGCTAGCGGGTACACCGGGGAGCTGTTTTTT
CASSYSASGYTGELFF
>TRBD1|TRBV7-9|TRBJ2-1|NA
TGTGCCAGCAGCCTGACAGGGGAGCATGAGCAGTTCTTC
CASSLTGEHEQFF
>TRBD1|TRBV29-1|TRBJ2-5|few
TGCAGCGCCGGACAGGGGGCTACCTATGGAGAGACCCAGTACTTC
CSAGQGATYGETQYF
>TRBD2|TRBV7-2|TRBJ2-4|NA
TGTGCCAGCAGCCCCCTGTCCCGGGGGGGCCGTAACATTCAGTACTTC
CASSPLSRGGRNIQYF
>NA|TRBV28|TRBJ1-2|NA
TGTGCCAGCAGCTATGCCTGGGCAGGGAACTATGGCTACACCTTC
CASSYAWAGNYGYTF
>NA|TRBV18|TRBJ1-4|NA
TGTGCCAGCTCACCTCAAGAAAAACTGTTTTTT
CASSPQEKLFF
>TRBD2|TRBV7-2|TRBJ2-3|many
TGTGCCAGCAGCTCTCGGGGGGGCGGTAGCACAGATACGCAGTATTTT
CASSSRGGGSTDTQYF
>NA|TRBV4-3|TRBJ1-1|NA
TGCGCCAGCAGCCAATCTTTGAACACTGAAGCTTTCTTT
CASSQSLNTEAFF
>TRBD1|TRBV15|TRBJ2-1|few
TGTGCCACCAGCGACCGGGACAGGGAGGCCAATGAGCAGTTCTTC
CATSDRDREANEQFF
>NA|TRBV4-2|TRBJ2-7|NA
TGTGCCAGCAGCCAAGATCTTACCGGGAGCTTGTACGAGCAGTACTTC
CASSQDLTGSLYEQYF
>NA|TRBV27|TRBJ2-7|few
TGTGCCAGCAGAAGGGAGGGGGGCGCCTACGAGCAGTACTTC
CASRREGGAYEQYF
>TRBD1|TRBV28|TRBJ2-5|few
TGTGCCAGCAGCCCGGGACAGGGTACCGGAGAGACCCAGTACTTC
CASSPGQGTGETQYF
>NA|TRBV2|TRBJ1-5|few
TGTGCCAGCAGTGATTACAGGAGCAATCAGCCCCAGCATTTT
CASSDYRSNQPQHF
>TRBD1|TRBV28|TRBJ1-4|few
TGTGCCAGCACCAGAGGGGACAGCCGGAAACTGTTTTTT
CASTRGDSRKLFF
>NA|TRBV5-6|TRBJ2-7|NA
TGTGCCAGCAGCTGGGTGACAGTCAGCTCCTACGAGCAGTACTTC
CASSWVTVSSYEQYF
>NA|TRBV4-3|TRBJ1-6|NA
TGCGCCAGCAGCCAAGATCCGGTGGCCTATAATTCACCCCTCCACTTT
CASSQDPVAYNSPLHF
>NA|TRBV6-4|TRBJ2-3|NA
TGTGCCAGCAGCCCAGGGCCCGGGAGCACAGATACGCAGTATTTT
CASSPGPGSTDTQYF
>TRBD1|TRBV14|TRBJ2-7|few
TGTGCCAGCAGCCAGGACAGGGGAGCAGGTTTGGTCTACGAGCAGTACTTC
CASSQDRGAGLVYEQYF
>NA|TRBV5-4|TRBJ1-2|NA
TGTGCCAGCAGCCCTCAAACAGGGACGGCACTAAACTATGGCTACACCTTC
CASSPQTGTALNYGYTF